The present T cell receptor beta chain was sequenced within a study of Tregs in tolerant kidney transplant recipients. TCRdb keeps only in-frame clones here, not all; method: immunoSEQ multiplex PCR. The table includes tens of thousands of clones, 80% to 90% detected once. Before regulatory T cell sorting, thawed PBMCs rested overnight at 37°C in around 180 IU/ml IL-2. This sample comprised Tregs from blood, obtained before the transplant. This sequence was found in a human donor who received a combined kidney and bone marrow transplant.

CDR3 loop: CASSLAGLGGEQFF. Written as DNA, the CDR3 is TGCGCCAGCAGCTTGGCCGGGCTAGGAGGTGAGCAGTTCTTC. V gene TRBV5-1 combines with J gene TRBJ2-1, with D tentatively TRBD2 (5 bases). The CDR3 consists of 14 residues. Per the germline V gene, CDR1 is SGHRS and CDR2 is YFSETQ. The germline V and J ends were trimmed by 0 bases and 9 bases, with 13 bases remaining between them.